The table lists the clone carrying this TCR beta chain with a few counts. Each CDR3 protein gets one entry after TCRdb re-called the RT-PCR reads with MiXCR. Of more than 400,000 distinct CDR3 sequences listed, approximately 7.2% were seen once; the top ten hold 10% to 15%. This specimen comes from a study of response to subunit inactivated influenza vaccine. Germline trimming cut 2 bases from V and 5 bases from J; bases unmatched to any gene: 6. CDR1 and CDR2 (germline): GTSNPN, SVGIG (reference sequence). The CDR3 is made up of 14 amino acids. The rearrangement joins TRBV30 to TRBJ2-7; TRBD1 matches at 10 bases. This sequence was found in a man aged 50-75 years who received an inactivated influenza vaccine. The sample in question was PBMCs from blood, obtained about 24 months after vaccination. CDR3 DNA sequence: TGTGCCTGGAGTTCGGGACAGGGGATCAACGAGCAGTACTTC. It encodes CAWSSGQGINEQYF.